This TCR beta chain appears in the sequencing data of a study of blood T cell repertoires in COVID-19. Study-wide context: Sample material is recorded as cDNA or gDNA derived from T cells, B-cell-depleted T cells, or PBMCs.

Profiling relied on immunoSEQ multiplex PCR, and the TCRdb table lists in-frame clones only, not all of them. The table includes about 140,000 clones, 60% to 80% detected once. Study members were between about 18 and 100 years old and lived in around 24 US regions. Germline V lookup: CDR1 SNHLY, CDR2 FYNNEI. V was shortened by 2 bases and J by 10 bases, with 12 bases between the two germline ends. The CDR3 spans 14 residues. The chain joins TRBV2 to TRBJ1-6; tentatively, D is TRBD1 (5 bases). The sequence was collected from a woman between 50 and 59 years old who had recovered from COVID-19. Sequenced sample: PBMCs or T cells enriched from blood (not recorded which). This CDR3 reads CASSEQGDGSPLHF. CDR3 coding DNA: TGTGCCAGCAGTGAACAGGGCGATGGATCACCCCTCCACTTT.